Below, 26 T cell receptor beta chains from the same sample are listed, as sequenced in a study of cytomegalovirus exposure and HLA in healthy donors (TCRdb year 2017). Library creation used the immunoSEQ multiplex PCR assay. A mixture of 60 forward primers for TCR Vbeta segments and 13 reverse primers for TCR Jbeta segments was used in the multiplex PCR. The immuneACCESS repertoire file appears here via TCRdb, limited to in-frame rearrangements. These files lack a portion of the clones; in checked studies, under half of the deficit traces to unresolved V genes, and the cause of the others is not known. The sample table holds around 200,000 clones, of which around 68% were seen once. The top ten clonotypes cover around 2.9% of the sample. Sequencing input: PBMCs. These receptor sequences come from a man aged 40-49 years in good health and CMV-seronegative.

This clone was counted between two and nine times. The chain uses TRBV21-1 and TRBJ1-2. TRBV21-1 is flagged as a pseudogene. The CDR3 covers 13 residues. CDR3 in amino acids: CAGTGEWIVGYTF. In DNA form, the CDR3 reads TGTGCCGGAACGGGGGAGTGGATTGTTGGCTACACCTTC.

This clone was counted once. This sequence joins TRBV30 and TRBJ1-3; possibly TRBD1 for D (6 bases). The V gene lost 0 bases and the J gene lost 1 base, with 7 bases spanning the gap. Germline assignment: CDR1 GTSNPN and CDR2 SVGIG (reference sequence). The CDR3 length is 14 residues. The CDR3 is CAWSVGGSGNTIYF. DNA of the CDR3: TGTGCCTGGAGTGTAGGGGGTTCTGGAAACACCATATATTTT.

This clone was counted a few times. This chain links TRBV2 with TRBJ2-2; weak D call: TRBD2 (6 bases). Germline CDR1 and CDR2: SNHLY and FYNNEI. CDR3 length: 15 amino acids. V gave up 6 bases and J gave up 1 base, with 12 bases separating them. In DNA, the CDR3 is TGTGCCAGCAGCGGGGGTACAAAGAACACCGGGGAGCTGTTTTTT. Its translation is CASSGGTKNTGELFF.

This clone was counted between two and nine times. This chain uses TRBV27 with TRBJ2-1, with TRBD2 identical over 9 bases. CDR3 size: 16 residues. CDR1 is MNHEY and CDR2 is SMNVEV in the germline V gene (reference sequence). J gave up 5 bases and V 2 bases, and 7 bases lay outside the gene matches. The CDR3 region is CASSLPGASGNNEQFF. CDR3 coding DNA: TGTGCCAGCAGTTTACCCGGGGCTAGCGGGAACAATGAGCAGTTCTTC.

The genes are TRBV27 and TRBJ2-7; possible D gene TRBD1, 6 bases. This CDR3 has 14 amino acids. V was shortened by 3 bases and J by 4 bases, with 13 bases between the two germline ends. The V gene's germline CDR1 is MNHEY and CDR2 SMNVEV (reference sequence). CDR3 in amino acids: CASSLRPQGYEQYF. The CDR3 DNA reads TGTGCCAGCAGTTTGCGGCCCCAGGGGTACGAGCAGTACTTC.

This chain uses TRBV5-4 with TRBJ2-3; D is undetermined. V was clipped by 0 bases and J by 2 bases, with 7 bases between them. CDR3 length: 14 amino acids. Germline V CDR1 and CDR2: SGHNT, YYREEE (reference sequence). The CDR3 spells CASSLVATTDTQYF. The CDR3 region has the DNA TGTGCCAGCAGCTTGGTAGCCACCACAGATACGCAGTATTTT.

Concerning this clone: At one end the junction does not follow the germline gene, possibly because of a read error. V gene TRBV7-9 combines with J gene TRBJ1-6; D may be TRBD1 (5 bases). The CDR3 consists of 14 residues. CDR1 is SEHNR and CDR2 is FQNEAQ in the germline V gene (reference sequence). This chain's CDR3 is CSSSLEGNNSPLHF. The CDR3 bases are TGTTCCAGCAGCTTAGAGGGGAATAATTCACCCCTCCACTTT.

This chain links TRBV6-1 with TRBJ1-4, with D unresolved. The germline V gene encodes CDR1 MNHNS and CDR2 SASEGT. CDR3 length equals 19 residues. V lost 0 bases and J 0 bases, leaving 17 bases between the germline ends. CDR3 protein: CASSEAVGFRTATNEKLFF. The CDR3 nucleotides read TGTGCCAGCAGTGAAGCGGTGGGTTTCCGGACTGCAACTAATGAAAAACTGTTTTTT.

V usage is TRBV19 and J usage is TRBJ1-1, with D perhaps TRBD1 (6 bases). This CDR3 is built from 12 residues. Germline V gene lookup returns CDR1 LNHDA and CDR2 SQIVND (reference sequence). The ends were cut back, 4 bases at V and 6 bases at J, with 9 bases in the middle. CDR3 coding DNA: TGTGCCAGTAGTAACAGGGCCCCTGAAGCTTTCTTT. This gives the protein CASSNRAPEAFF.

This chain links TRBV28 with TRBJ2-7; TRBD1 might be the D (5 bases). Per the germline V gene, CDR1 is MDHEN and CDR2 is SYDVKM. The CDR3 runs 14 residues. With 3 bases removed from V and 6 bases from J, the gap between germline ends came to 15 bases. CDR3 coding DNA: TGTGCCAGCAGTTTGTGGCAGGGTGGAGTCGAGCAGTACTTC. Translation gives CASSLWQGGVEQYF.

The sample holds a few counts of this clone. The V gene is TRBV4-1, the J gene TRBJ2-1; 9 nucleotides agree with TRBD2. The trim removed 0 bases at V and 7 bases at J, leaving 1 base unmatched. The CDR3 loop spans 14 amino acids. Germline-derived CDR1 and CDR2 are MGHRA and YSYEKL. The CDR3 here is CASSQELAGNEQFF. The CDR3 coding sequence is TGCGCCAGCAGCCAAGAGCTAGCGGGGAATGAGCAGTTCTTC.

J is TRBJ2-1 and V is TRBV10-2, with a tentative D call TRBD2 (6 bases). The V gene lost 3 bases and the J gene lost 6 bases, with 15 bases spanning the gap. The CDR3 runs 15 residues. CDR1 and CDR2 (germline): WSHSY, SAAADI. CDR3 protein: CASSDGGVDFNEQFF. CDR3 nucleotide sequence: TGCGCCAGCAGTGACGGCGGGGTGGACTTCAATGAGCAGTTCTTC.

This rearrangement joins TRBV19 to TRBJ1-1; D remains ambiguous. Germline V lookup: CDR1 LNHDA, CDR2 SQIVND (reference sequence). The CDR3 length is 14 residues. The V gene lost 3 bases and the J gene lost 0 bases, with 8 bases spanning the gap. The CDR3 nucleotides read TGTGCCAGTAGTATCCCGAACATGAACACTGAAGCTTTCTTT. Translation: CASSIPNMNTEAFF. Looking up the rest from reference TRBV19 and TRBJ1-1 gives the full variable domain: DGGITQSPKYLFRKEGQNVTLSCEQNLNHDAMYWYRQDPGQGLRLIYYSQIVNDFQKGDIAEGYSVSREKKESFPLTVTSAQKNPTAFYLCASSIPNMNTEAFFGQGTRLTVV.

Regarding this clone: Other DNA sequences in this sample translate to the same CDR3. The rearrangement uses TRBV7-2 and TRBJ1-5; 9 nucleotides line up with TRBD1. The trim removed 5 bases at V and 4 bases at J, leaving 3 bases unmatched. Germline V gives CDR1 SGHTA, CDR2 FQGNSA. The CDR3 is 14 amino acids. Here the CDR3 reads CASSPGQGNQPQHF. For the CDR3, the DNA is TGTGCCAGCAGCCCCGGACAGGGGAATCAGCCCCAGCATTTT.

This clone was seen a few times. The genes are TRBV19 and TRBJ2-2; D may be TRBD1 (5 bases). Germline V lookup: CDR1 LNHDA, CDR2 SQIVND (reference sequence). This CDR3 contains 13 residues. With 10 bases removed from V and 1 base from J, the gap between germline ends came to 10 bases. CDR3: CATMQGNTGELFF. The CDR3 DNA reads TGTGCCACCATGCAGGGGAACACCGGGGAGCTGTTTTTT.

CDR3 region: CASSGLGGMETQYF. The DNA of the CDR3 is TGTGCCAGCAGCGGACTTGGAGGGATGGAGACCCAGTACTTC. The chain employs TRBV9 and TRBJ2-5; maybe TRBD2 (6 bases). The CDR3 loop spans 14 amino acids. The germline CDR1 and CDR2 sequences are SGDLS and YYNGEE. Trimming left V 3 bases short and J 5 bases short, with 14 bases between.

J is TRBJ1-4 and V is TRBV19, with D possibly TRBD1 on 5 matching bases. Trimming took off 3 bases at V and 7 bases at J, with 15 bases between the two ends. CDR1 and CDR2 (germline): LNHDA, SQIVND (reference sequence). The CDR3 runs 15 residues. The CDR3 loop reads CASSISRGKAEKLFF. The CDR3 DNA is TGTGCCAGTAGTATCTCTCGGGGGAAGGCTGAAAAACTGTTTTTT. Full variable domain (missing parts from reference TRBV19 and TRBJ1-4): DGGITQSPKYLFRKEGQNVTLSCEQNLNHDAMYWYRQDPGQGLRLIYYSQIVNDFQKGDIAEGYSVSREKKESFPLTVTSAQKNPTAFYLCASSISRGKAEKLFFGSGTQLSVL.

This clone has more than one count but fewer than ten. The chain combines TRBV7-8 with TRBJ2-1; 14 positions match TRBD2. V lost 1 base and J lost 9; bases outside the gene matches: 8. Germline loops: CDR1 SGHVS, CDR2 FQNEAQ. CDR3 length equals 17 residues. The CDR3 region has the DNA TGTGCCAGCAGCTTAGACCCGGGACTAGCGGGGGTGAGTGAGCAGTTCTTC. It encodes CASSLDPGLAGVSEQFF.

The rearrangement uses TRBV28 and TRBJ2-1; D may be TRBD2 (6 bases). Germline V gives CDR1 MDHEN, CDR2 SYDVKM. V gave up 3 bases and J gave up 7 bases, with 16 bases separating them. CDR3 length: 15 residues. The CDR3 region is CASSLELAGENEQFF. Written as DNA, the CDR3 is TGTGCCAGCAGTTTGGAACTAGCCGGGGAGAATGAGCAGTTCTTC.

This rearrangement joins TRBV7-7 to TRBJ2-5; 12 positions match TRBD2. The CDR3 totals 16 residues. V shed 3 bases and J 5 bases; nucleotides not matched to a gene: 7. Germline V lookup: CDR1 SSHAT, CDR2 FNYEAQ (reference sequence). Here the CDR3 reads CASSLGLAGGLETQYF. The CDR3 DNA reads TGTGCCAGCAGCTTGGGTCTAGCGGGGGGGCTTGAGACCCAGTACTTC.

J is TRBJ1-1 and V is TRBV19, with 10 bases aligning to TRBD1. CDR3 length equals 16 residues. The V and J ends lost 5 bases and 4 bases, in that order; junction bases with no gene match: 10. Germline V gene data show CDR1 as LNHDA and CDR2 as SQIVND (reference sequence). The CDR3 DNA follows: TGTGCCAGTAGTCTTAGACAGGGGGCGAGTGGCACTGAAGCTTTCTTT. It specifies CASSLRQGASGTEAFF.

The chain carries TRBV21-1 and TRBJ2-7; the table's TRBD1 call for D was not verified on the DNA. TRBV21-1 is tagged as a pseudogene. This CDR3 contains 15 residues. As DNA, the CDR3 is TGTGCCAGCAGCAAAGGAGGGACAGGGCCCTACGAGCAGTACTTC. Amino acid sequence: CASSKGGTGPYEQYF.

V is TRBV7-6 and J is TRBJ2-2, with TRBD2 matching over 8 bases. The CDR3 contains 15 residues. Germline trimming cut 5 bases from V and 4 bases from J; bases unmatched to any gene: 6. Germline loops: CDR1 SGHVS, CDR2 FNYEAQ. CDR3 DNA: TGTGCCAGCAGCCTCGGGGGGGATAGCACCGGGGAGCTGTTTTTT. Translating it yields CASSLGGDSTGELFF. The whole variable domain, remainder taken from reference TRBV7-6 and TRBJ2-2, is GAGVSQSPRYKVTKRGQDVALRCDPISGHVSLYWYRQALGQGPEFLTYFNYEAQQDKSGLPNDRFSAERPEGSISTLTIQRTEQRDSAMYRCASSLGGDSTGELFFGEGSRLTVL.

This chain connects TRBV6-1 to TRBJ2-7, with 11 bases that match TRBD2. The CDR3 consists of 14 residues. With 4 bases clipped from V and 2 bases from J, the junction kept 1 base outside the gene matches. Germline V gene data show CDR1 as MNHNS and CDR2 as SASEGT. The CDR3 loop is CASSGLAGPYEQYF. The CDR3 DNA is TGTGCCAGCAGTGGACTAGCGGGGCCCTACGAGCAGTACTTC.

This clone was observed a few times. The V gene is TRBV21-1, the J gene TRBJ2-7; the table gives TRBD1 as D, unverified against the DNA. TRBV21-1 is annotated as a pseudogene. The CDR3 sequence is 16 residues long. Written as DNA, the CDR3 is TGTGCCAGCAGCCCCAACAATGATTTATATACCTACGAGCAGTACTTC. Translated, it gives CASSPNNDLYTYEQYF.

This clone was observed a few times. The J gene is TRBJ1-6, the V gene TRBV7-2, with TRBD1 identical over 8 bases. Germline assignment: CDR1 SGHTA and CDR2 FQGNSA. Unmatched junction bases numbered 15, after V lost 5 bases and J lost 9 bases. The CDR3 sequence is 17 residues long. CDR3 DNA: TGTGCCAGCAGCGCACAGGGGGGGCGGGGATCGACTTCACCCCTCCACTTT. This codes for CASSAQGGRGSTSPLHF.